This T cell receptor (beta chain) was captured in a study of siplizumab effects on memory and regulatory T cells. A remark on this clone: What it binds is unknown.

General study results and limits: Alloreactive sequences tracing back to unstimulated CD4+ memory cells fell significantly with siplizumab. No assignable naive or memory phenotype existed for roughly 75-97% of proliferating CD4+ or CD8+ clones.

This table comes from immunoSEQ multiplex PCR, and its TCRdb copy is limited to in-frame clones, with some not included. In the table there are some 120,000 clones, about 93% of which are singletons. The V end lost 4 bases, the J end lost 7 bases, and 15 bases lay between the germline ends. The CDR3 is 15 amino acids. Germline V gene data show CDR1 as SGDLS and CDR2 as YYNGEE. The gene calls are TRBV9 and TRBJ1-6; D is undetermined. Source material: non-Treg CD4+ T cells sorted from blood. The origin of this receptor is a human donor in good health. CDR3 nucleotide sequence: TGTGCCAGCAGCCCCCCGGGAGGGCAAAATTCACCCCTCCACTTT. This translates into CASSPPGGQNSPLHF.